A single T cell receptor beta chain is shown here with its context. The sample originates from a study of T cell changes during pregnancy in multiple sclerosis. With 0 bases clipped from V and 8 bases from J, the junction kept 8 bases outside the gene matches. Germline assignment: CDR1 MRHNA and CDR2 SNTAGT. This CDR3 spans 16 amino acids. The data were produced by immunoSEQ multiplex PCR, yet TCRdb's version contains in-frame clones alone and is incomplete. In the table there are some 28,000 clones, around nine tenths of which are singletons. Source: CD8+ T cells from peripheral blood mononuclear cells, taken before pregnancy. This clonotype was obtained from a female donor with multiple sclerosis, enrolled in a pregnancy study. V is TRBV6-4 and J is TRBJ2-1, with TRBD2 matching over 9 bases. For the CDR3, the DNA is TGTGCCAGCAGTGACTCGCGGGGGGGCAGTTCGGATGAGCAGTTCTTC. This gives the protein CASSDSRGGSSDEQFF.